The 22 T cell receptor beta chains below all came from one sample that was sequenced in a study of cytomegalovirus exposure and HLA in healthy donors. 13 Jbeta primers and 60 Vbeta primers were used for the PCR. The protocol was immunoSEQ multiplex PCR, while the TCRdb copy is restricted to in-frame clones and leaves out a portion. The table records about 220,000 clones, around 76% of them present only once. The specimen was PBMCs. The receptors were gathered from a man aged 18 to 35 in good health and CMV-seronegative.

The chain couples TRBV6-1 to TRBJ1-2, with D unclear. Trimming took 2 bases from V and 4 from J, leaving 14 bases between them. The CDR3 extends over 15 amino acids. Germline lookup yields CDR1 MNHNS and CDR2 SASEGT. CDR3 coding DNA: TGTGCCAGCAGTGAAAGACAACTGTCAGTCTATGGCTACACCTTC. It yields the protein CASSERQLSVYGYTF.

This clone was observed a single time. The V call is TRBV27, the J call TRBJ2-5, with D possibly being TRBD2 (6 bases). The DNA end is a closer match to TRBJ2-7, so the J assignment may be wrong. The CDR3 is 14 residues long. CDR1 is MNHEY and CDR2 is SMNVEV in the germline V gene (reference sequence). The CDR3 bases are TGTGCCAGCAGTTGGGGGGTAAGCTCCTACGAGCAGTACTTC. Amino acid sequence: CASSWGVSSYEQYF.

This rearrangement joins TRBV19 to TRBJ1-2; TRBD1 matches 10 bases. Trimming took 7 bases from V and 4 from J; bases not matched to a gene: 15. The length of the CDR3 is 17 residues. The germline gives CDR1 LNHDA, CDR2 SQIVND (reference sequence). Here the CDR3 reads CASTPNDRGRFPYGYTF. The CDR3 DNA is TGTGCCAGTACCCCCAATGACAGGGGGCGCTTTCCCTATGGCTACACCTTC.

As for this clone: One junction end does not reproduce the germline sequence, and a read error may be involved. The chain carries TRBV30 and TRBJ2-1; D gene unclear. This CDR3 is built from 11 residues. In germline, CDR1 is GTSNPN, CDR2 SVGIG (reference sequence). CDR3 nucleotides: TGTGTCTGGAGTATAATGAATGAGCAGTTCTTC. Amino acid sequence: CVWSIMNEQFF.

The rearrangement links TRBV9 to TRBJ1-2; D is possibly TRBD1 (5 bases). Trimming left V 4 bases short and J 1 base short, with 17 bases between. CDR3 length: 16 amino acids. Germline CDR1 reads SGDLS; CDR2 reads YYNGEE. CDR3 protein: CASSQSGGGVNYGYTF. CDR3 DNA sequence: TGTGCCAGCAGCCAGAGCGGCGGGGGGGTTAACTATGGCTACACCTTC.

The V gene is TRBV5-1, the J gene TRBJ2-3; D might be TRBD2 (6 bases). The CDR3 extends over 14 amino acids. Looked up from germline, CDR1 is SGHRS and CDR2 is YFSETQ. V dropped 0 bases and J dropped 1 base, with 6 bases sitting between them. CDR3 sequence reads: CASSLGGGTDTQYF. DNA for the CDR3: TGCGCCAGCAGCTTGGGGGGGGGCACAGATACGCAGTATTTT.

This clone came up once. The chain recombines TRBV10-3 with TRBJ2-2; 11 positions agree with TRBD1. CDR1 and CDR2 (germline): ENHRY, SYGVKD. V lost 4 bases to trimming and J lost 4 bases; unmatched junction nucleotides: 2. The CDR3 runs 15 residues. CDR3 protein: CAISGDRGTTGELFF. Here the CDR3 DNA reads TGTGCCATCAGTGGGGACAGGGGGACCACCGGGGAGCTGTTTTTT.

This clone has more than one count but fewer than ten. The chain is built from TRBV13 and TRBJ2-7; D is possibly TRBD1 (6 bases). CDR1 is PRHDT and CDR2 is FYEKMQ in the germline V gene (reference sequence). CDR3 length equals 15 residues. V was clipped by 3 bases and J by 4 bases, with 16 bases between them. CDR3 protein: CASSFRVGTQYEQYF. DNA for the CDR3: TGTGCCAGCAGCTTCCGTGTGGGGACACAATACGAGCAGTACTTC.

The CDR3 DNA sequence: TGCGCCAGCAGAACAGGGAGCACTGAAGCTTTCTTT. This gives the protein CASRTGSTEAFF. This chain links TRBV10-2 with TRBJ1-1; D perhaps matches TRBD1 (6 bases). Per the germline V gene, CDR1 is WSHSY and CDR2 is SAAADI. The CDR3 contains 12 residues. V lost 6 bases and J 4 bases, leaving 9 bases between the germline ends.

J is TRBJ2-7 and V is TRBV10-3, with D perhaps TRBD1 (5 bases). With 4 bases removed from V and 6 bases from J, the gap between germline ends came to 19 bases. The CDR3 has 15 amino acids. The germline gives CDR1 ENHRY, CDR2 SYGVKD. Here the CDR3 DNA reads TGTGCCATCAGTGCGGTGTCGCGCCAGGGCGGCGAGCAGTACTTC. Translating it yields CAISAVSRQGGEQYF.

The count of this clone is one. V usage is TRBV7-8 and J usage is TRBJ1-2; D gene uncertain. The CDR3 totals 13 residues. The ends were cut back, 1 base at V and 2 bases at J, with 5 bases in the middle. Looked up from germline, CDR1 is SGHVS and CDR2 is FQNEAQ. CDR3: CASSLDKNYGYTF. The CDR3 DNA reads TGTGCCAGCAGCTTAGATAAAAACTATGGCTACACCTTC.

The rearrangement uses TRBV18 and TRBJ1-1; 7 nucleotides align to TRBD1. The CDR3 runs 16 residues. Germline V gives CDR1 KGHSH, CDR2 LQKENI. V lost 6 bases, J lost 3 bases, and 13 bases stayed unmatched. The CDR3 region is CASSQVRTGQYTEAFF. DNA for the CDR3: TGTGCCAGCTCTCAGGTTAGAACGGGACAGTACACTGAAGCTTTCTTT.

The chain couples TRBV18 to TRBJ2-6; 10 bases match TRBD1. CDR1 KGHSH and CDR2 LQKENI come from the germline V gene. The junction had 9 bases not matched to a gene; V was cut back by 5 bases and J by 5 bases. The CDR3 covers 17 residues. The CDR3 coding sequence is TGTGCCAGCTCAATTCCGGGACAGGGGTCTAGGGCCAACGTCCTGACTTTC. Amino acids: CASSIPGQGSRANVLTF.

Only one count was recorded for this clone. V usage is TRBV5-6 and J usage is TRBJ2-5; 8 bases map to TRBD2. V trimming: 3 bases; J trimming: 3 bases; junction bases outside the gene matches: 16. Germline CDR1 is SGHDT and CDR2 is YYEEEE. The CDR3 runs to 18 residues. The CDR3 DNA follows: TGTGCCAGCAGCTCACTGGCTCGGGGGGGCCGATTGGAAGAGACCCAGTACTTC. The encoded protein is CASSSLARGGRLEETQYF.

This clone was detected only a few times. This sequence joins TRBV4-1 and TRBJ2-3, with TRBD2 identical over 9 bases. J lost 0 bases, V lost 5 bases, and 15 bases had no gene match. Per the germline V gene, CDR1 is MGHRA and CDR2 is YSYEKL. This CDR3 comprises 19 residues. The CDR3 DNA reads TGCGCCAGCAGCGTTCCCGCTAGCGGGGAAGGTGTTAGCACAGATACGCAGTATTTT. This sequence encodes CASSVPASGEGVSTDTQYF.

This clone was observed a handful of times. The rearrangement uses TRBV28 and TRBJ1-4, with a possible D match to TRBD1 (5 bases). The germline CDR1 and CDR2 sequences are MDHEN and SYDVKM. The length of the CDR3 is 17 residues. With 6 bases removed from V and 8 bases from J, the gap between germline ends came to 25 bases. As DNA, the CDR3 is TGTGCCAGCAGAGCTGGGGGATGGGGAACCGGGGGAGAAAAACTGTTTTTT. As protein: CASRAGGWGTGGEKLFF.

The genes are TRBV18 and TRBJ1-1, with 7 bases identical to TRBD1. Germline CDR1 KGHSH, CDR2 LQKENI. The CDR3 length is 14 residues. V lost 6 bases and J lost 4; bases outside the gene matches: 8. The CDR3 DNA sequence: TGTGCCAGCTCCACGACAGGGAAGGGCACTGAAGCTTTCTTT. This codes for CASSTTGKGTEAFF.

The chain carries TRBV6-5 and TRBJ2-5, with 10 bases that match TRBD1. Matching the DNA end better, TRBJ2-7 makes the J call doubtful. This CDR3 comprises 14 residues. Germline loops: CDR1 MNHEY, CDR2 SVGAGI. The CDR3 nucleotides are TGTGCCAGCAACAGGGACAGGGGTTCCTACGAGCAGTACTTC. It is translated as CASNRDRGSYEQYF.

The gene calls are TRBV19 and TRBJ1-1; 10 positions match TRBD1. The CDR3 sequence is 17 residues long. Losses at the gene ends were 5 bases for V and 0 bases for J; bases not matched to a gene: 9. Germline lookup yields CDR1 LNHDA and CDR2 SQIVND (reference sequence). CDR3 in amino acids: CASSARTGGFMNTEAFF. The CDR3, as DNA: TGTGCCAGTAGTGCCCGGACAGGGGGATTTATGAACACTGAAGCTTTCTTT.

The chain is built from TRBV6-1 and TRBJ1-5, with 11 bases that match TRBD1. CDR3 length equals 15 residues. The germline V gene encodes CDR1 MNHNS and CDR2 SASEGT. V lost 3 bases to trimming and J lost 6 bases; unmatched junction nucleotides: 4. CDR3 residues: CASSDLGTGGQPQHF. Here the CDR3 DNA reads TGTGCCAGCAGTGACCTCGGGACAGGGGGTCAGCCCCAGCATTTT.

The chain uses TRBV28 and TRBJ2-7, with D unclear. Per the germline V gene, CDR1 is MDHEN and CDR2 is SYDVKM. This CDR3 is built from 12 residues. V was pared by 5 bases and J by 6 bases, with 11 bases between. In DNA, the CDR3 is TGTGCCAGCAGTCTCAGGAACCTCGAGCAGTACTTC. Amino acid sequence: CASSLRNLEQYF.

The chain employs TRBV6-5 and TRBJ2-2; a possible D gene is TRBD1 (6 bases). V lost 10 bases and J 6 bases, leaving 21 bases between the germline ends. CDR1 is MNHEY and CDR2 is SVGAGI in the germline V gene. CDR3 size: 15 residues. The CDR3 coding sequence is TGTGCCACCCGTATAACAGGGATGGGTTCCGGGGAGCTGTTTTTT. It is translated as CATRITGMGSGELFF.